This TCR beta chain was identified during a study of identical twins. One entry per CDR3 protein results from TCRdb running MiXCR on the 5' RACE reads. The table records 200,000 to 300,000 distinct CDR3 sequences, about 10% of them present only once. This clonotype was observed many times. V was clipped by 2 bases and J by 8 bases, with 10 bases between them. The germline CDR1 and CDR2 sequences are LGHDT and YNNKEL (reference sequence). The CDR3 is 12 residues long. The sequence came from a man over 45 in good health. The chain is built from TRBV3-1 and TRBJ2-7, with D hard to call. Sequencing was done on a sample of memory T cells sorted from blood. CDR3 region: CASSQSAGKQYF. CDR3 bases: TGTGCCAGCAGCCAATCAGCCGGCAAGCAGTACTTC.